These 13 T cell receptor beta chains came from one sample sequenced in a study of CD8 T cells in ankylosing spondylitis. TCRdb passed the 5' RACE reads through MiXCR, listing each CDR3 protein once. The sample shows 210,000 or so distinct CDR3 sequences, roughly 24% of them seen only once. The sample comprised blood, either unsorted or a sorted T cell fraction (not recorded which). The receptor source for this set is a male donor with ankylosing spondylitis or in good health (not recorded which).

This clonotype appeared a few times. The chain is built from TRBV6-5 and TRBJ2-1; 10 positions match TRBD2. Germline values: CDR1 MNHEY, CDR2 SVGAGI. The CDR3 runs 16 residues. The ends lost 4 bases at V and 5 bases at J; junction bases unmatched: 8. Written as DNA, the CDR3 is TGTGCCAGCAGTTCTGAAGCGGGAGGGACCCACAATGAGCAGTTCTTC. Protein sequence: CASSSEAGGTHNEQFF.

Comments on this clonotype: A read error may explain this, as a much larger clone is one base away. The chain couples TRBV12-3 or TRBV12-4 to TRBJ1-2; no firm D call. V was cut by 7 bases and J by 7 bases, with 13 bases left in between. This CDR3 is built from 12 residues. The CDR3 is CASTLGPRGYTF. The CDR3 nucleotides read TGTGCCAGCACCTTAGGGCCACGTGGCTACACCTTC.

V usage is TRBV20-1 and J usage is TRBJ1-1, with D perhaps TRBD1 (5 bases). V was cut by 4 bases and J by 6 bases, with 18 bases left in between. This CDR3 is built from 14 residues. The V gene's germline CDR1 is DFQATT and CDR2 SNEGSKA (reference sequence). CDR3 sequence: CSAKTLRGNAEAFF. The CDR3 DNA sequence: TGCAGTGCTAAGACCCTAAGGGGTAATGCTGAAGCTTTCTTT.

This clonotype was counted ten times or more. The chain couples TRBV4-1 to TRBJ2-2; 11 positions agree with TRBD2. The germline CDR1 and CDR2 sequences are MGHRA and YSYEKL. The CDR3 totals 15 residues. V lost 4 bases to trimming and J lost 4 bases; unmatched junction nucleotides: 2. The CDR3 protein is CASSLGTSGTGELFF. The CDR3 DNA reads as TGCGCCAGCAGCCTCGGGACTAGCGGCACCGGGGAGCTGTTTTTT.

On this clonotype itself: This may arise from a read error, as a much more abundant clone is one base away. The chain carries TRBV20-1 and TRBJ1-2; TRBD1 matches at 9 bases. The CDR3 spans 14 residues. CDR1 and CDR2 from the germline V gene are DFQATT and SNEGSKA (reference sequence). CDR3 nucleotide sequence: TGCAGTGCTAGAGAAGGGACAGGGAACTATGGCTACCCCTTC. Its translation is CSAREGTGNYGYPF.

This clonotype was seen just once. The CDR3 loop reads CASADRTSMVNEQYF. The CDR3 DNA is TGTGCCAGCGCTGATAGAACTAGCATGGTCAACGAGCAGTACTTC. This chain joins TRBV6-2 or TRBV6-3 and TRBJ2-7; D may be TRBD2 (6 bases). CDR3 size: 15 residues. V lost 8 bases, J lost 5 bases, and 22 bases lay in between. Germline V gives CDR1 MNHEY, CDR2 SVGEGT.

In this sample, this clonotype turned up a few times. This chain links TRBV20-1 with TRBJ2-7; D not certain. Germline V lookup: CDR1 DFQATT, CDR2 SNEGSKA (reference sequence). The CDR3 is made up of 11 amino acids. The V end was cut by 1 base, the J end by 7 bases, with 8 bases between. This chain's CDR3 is CSARVLREQYF. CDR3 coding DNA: TGCAGTGCTAGAGTTCTACGAGAGCAGTACTTC.

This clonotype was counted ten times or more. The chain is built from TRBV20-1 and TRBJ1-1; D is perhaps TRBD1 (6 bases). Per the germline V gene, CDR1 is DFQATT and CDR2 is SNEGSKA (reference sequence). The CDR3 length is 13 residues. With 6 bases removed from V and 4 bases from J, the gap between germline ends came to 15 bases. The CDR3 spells CSAPTGTTTEAFF. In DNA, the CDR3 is TGCAGTGCGCCAACAGGGACGACCACTGAAGCTTTCTTT.

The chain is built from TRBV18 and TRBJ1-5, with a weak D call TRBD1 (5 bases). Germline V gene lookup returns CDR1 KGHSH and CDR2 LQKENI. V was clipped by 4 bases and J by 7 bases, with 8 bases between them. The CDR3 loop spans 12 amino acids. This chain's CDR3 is CASSRDGQPQHF. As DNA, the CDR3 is TGTGCCAGCTCACGGGACGGCCAGCCCCAGCATTTT.

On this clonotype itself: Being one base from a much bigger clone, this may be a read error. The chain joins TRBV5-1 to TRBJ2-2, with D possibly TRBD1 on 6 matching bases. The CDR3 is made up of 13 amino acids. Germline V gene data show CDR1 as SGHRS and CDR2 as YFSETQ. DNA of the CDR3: TGCGCCGGCAGCACAGGGAGCACCGGGGAGCTGTTTTTT. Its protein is CAGSTGSTGELFF.

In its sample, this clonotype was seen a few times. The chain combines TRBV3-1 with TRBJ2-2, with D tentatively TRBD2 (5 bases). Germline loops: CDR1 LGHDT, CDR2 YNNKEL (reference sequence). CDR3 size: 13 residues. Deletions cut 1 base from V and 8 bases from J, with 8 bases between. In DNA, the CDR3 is TGTGCCAGCAGCCAAGGCTCGGGGGGGGAGCTGTTTTTT. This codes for CASSQGSGGELFF. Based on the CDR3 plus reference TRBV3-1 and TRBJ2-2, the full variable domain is DTAVSQTPKYLVTQMGNDKSIKCEQNLGHDTMYWYKQDSKKFLKIMFSYNNKELIINETVPNRFSPKSPDKAHLNLHINSLELGDSAVYFCASSQGSGGELFFGEGSRLTVL.

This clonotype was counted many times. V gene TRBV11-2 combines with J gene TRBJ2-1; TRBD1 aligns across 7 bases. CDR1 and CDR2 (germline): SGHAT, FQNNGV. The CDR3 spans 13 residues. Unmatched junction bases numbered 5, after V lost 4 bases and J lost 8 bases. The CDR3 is CASSSDRVDEQFF. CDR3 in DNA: TGTGCCAGCAGCTCCGACAGGGTCGATGAGCAGTTCTTC.

CDR3 residues: CSASLYSGSYEQYF. The CDR3 nucleotides read TGCAGTGCTAGTTTGTATAGCGGGAGTTACGAGCAGTACTTC. This chain links TRBV20-1 with TRBJ2-7, with 9 positions matching TRBD2. After removal of 3 bases from V and 4 bases from J, the junction contained 7 bases not matched to a gene. CDR3 length: 14 amino acids. Per germline, CDR1 DFQATT and CDR2 SNEGSKA (reference sequence).